A selection of T cell receptor beta chains follows, all from one sample in a study of shared clonotypes between healthy human individuals. Libraries were prepared by immunoSEQ multiplex PCR; TCRdb keeps only in-frame clonotypes and omits some of them. The sample has about 1.9 million clones; around 93% are singletons. Sequenced material: naive CD8+ T cells from PBMCs. The receptors shown here come from a man younger than 35 in good health. Some clones in this sample may be carry-over from other donors' samples. CDR3s include the opening cysteine and the closing phenylalanine or tryptophan. D genes are given only for firm matches. Size values are once, few and many counts, or a class for expanded clones, and some rows have none.

j_call,d_call,v_call,clone_size,cdr3_nt,cdr3_aa
TRBJ2-1,TRBD1,TRBV27,.,TGTGCCAGCGGCATCAGGGGGCTGATTCATGAGCAGTTCTTC,CASGIRGLIHEQFF
TRBJ2-3,.,TRBV5-6,.,TGTGCCAGCAGATCTCCGGCTCCGAGGGTCGGGGCAGATACGCAGTATTTT,CASRSPAPRVGADTQYF
TRBJ1-1,TRBD1,TRBV7-9,.,TGTGCCAGCAGCTTAAGGACGGGACAGGGCACTGAAGCTTTCTTT,CASSLRTGQGTEAFF
TRBJ2-1,.,TRBV6-4,.,TGTGCCAGCAGTGATGGTAGAGCCAATGAGCAGTTCTTC,CASSDGRANEQFF
TRBJ2-1,.,TRBV9,.,TGTGCCAGCAGCGTAGAATCGGGAGCCTACAATGAGCAGTTCTTC,CASSVESGAYNEQFF
TRBJ2-7,.,TRBV19,.,TGTGCCAGTAGTATTCGTGAAGTCAGGGGCCACTACGAGCAGTACTTC,CASSIREVRGHYEQYF
TRBJ1-1,.,TRBV19,few,TGTGCCAGTAGTATGGGCCCCAAAGGGACTGAAGCTTTCTTT,CASSMGPKGTEAFF
TRBJ1-2,TRBD1,TRBV10-2,.,TGCGCCAGCAGTAAGACAACCGTGGGGCTAGACAGGGGGCATGGCTACACCTTC,CASSKTTVGLDRGHGYTF
TRBJ2-3,.,TRBV10-1,.,TGCGCCAGCAGTGGGAGCGGCGGTACGCAGTATTTT,CASSGSGGTQYF
TRBJ2-1,.,TRBV27,.,TGTGCCAGCAGTTATAAGGGGGGCTCCTACAATGAGCAGTTCTTC,CASSYKGGSYNEQFF
TRBJ2-7,TRBD1,TRBV2,.,TGTGCCAGCAGTGAAAGGGGGGACAGGCCCTACGAGCAGTACTTC,CASSERGDRPYEQYF
TRBJ2-7,.,TRBV27,.,TGTGCCAGCAGTTTAGCTGCGCCCATGGGCTCCTACGAGCAGTACTTC,CASSLAAPMGSYEQYF
TRBJ1-4,.,TRBV7-9,.,TGTGCCAGCAGCTTCGGGGGGATCGGGGAAAAACTGTTTTTT,CASSFGGIGEKLFF
TRBJ2-1,.,TRBV30,.,TGTGCAACGAAGGTAGGACCCGAGCAGTTCTTC,CATKVGPEQFF
TRBJ2-7,.,TRBV6-1,.,TGTGCCAGCAGTGCGGTGGCGGGACTCCACCACGAGCAGTACTTC,CASSAVAGLHHEQYF
TRBJ2-7,TRBD1,TRBV7-2,.,TGTGCCAGCAGCCTTAACAGGGGGCGCTTTTACGAGCAGTACTTC,CASSLNRGRFYEQYF
TRBJ1-5,.,TRBV4-3,.,TGCGCCAGCAGCCAAGATCGGGCGCGACGGGGAGCTCAGCCCCAGCATTTT,CASSQDRARRGAQPQHF
TRBJ1-2,.,TRBV28,.,TGTGCCAGCAGTTTATATTCACCGTCCGACGGCTACACCTTC,CASSLYSPSDGYTF
TRBJ1-2,.,TRBV7-9,.,TGTGCCATCGGGGAGTTCTATGGCTACACCTTC,CAIGEFYGYTF
TRBJ2-7,TRBD2,TRBV5-1,.,TGCGCCAGCAGCTTGGCCGGGACTAGCGGGAGAAAGGCCTACGAGCAGTACTTC,CASSLAGTSGRKAYEQYF
TRBJ2-7,.,TRBV4-1,.,TGCGCCAGCAGCCAAGTCTTGGGCATAAGTTACGAGCAGTACTTC,CASSQVLGISYEQYF
TRBJ1-2,.,TRBV7-9,.,TGTGCCAGCAGCTTAGAGGGCAGGGCTCTGGGCTATGGCTACACCTTC,CASSLEGRALGYGYTF
TRBJ2-1,.,TRBV4-1,.,TGCGCCAGCAGCCAAGATCCCGAGGCGGGATACAATGAGCAGTTCTTC,CASSQDPEAGYNEQFF
TRBJ1-2,.,TRBV27,.,TGTGCCAGCAGTTTGAAAGGGCCGTGGGGGGAGGGCCCAGGGTCCGCTGGCTACACCTTC,CASSLKGPWGEGPGSAGYTF
TRBJ2-7,.,TRBV4-3,once,TGCGCCAGCAGCCAAGGTCTTAACGGCTACGAGCAGTACTTC,CASSQGLNGYEQYF